A single sample is the source of the 19 T cell receptor beta chains below, sequenced in a study of T cells in Graves' hyperthyroidism and ophthalmopathy. TCR beta CDR3 regions were amplified from RNA transcripts. The TCR CDR3 was amplified in a first-round RT-PCR using the HTBI primer set. TCRdb fed the multiplex PCR reads into MiXCR, producing one record per CDR3 protein. The sample carries hundreds of thousands of distinct CDR3 sequences, around 20% recorded once. Specimen: blood. The receptors originated from a man aged 25-45 years with Graves' ophthalmopathy.

This clonotype has more than one count but fewer than ten. V and J are TRBV6-1 and TRBJ2-3, with 8 bases matching TRBD2. CDR1 is MNHNS and CDR2 is SASEGT in the germline V gene. The length of the CDR3 is 13 residues. Germline trimming cut 10 bases from V and 2 bases from J; bases unmatched to any gene: 5. The CDR3 DNA reads TGTGCCACCGCAGCGGGAGCCACAGATACGCAGTATTTT. Translation gives CATAAGATDTQYF.

CDR3 coding DNA: TGTGCCAGCTCACGAATCGACAGGGGACAAACCTACGAGCAGTACTTC. It codes for CASSRIDRGQTYEQYF. The chain joins TRBV18 to TRBJ2-7; 8 bases are a match to TRBD1. J was trimmed by 2 bases and V by 4 bases; bases with no gene match: 10. CDR1 and CDR2 (germline): KGHSH, LQKENI. CDR3 length: 16 residues. Variable domain in full (rest from reference TRBV18 and TRBJ2-7): NAGVMQNPRHLVRRRGQEARLRCSPMKGHSHVYWYRQLPEEGLKFMVYLQKENIIDESGMPKERFSAEFPKEGPSILRIQQVVRGDSAAYFCASSRIDRGQTYEQYFGPGTRLTVT.

This clonotype turned up a few times. The CDR3 is CASSSGTRALGNEQFF. The CDR3 nucleotides are TGTGCCAGCAGTTCCGGGACAAGGGCCCTGGGGAATGAGCAGTTCTTC. The rearrangement joins TRBV28 to TRBJ2-1, with D possibly TRBD1 on 6 matching bases. Germline loops: CDR1 MDHEN, CDR2 SYDVKM. Trimming shortened V by 4 bases and J by 7 bases, and 20 bases separated the two germline ends. The CDR3 spans 16 residues.

This clonotype appeared a few times. This chain connects TRBV5-1 to TRBJ2-1; 8 nucleotides match TRBD2. Germline V lookup: CDR1 SGHRS, CDR2 YFSETQ. The CDR3 is 14 residues long. Germline trimming cut 4 bases from V and 5 bases from J; bases unmatched to any gene: 5. The CDR3 DNA is TGCGCCAGCAGCCGAGCGGGAGTCAACAATGAGCAGTTCTTC. It encodes CASSRAGVNNEQFF.

This chain links TRBV2 with TRBJ2-7; D is ambiguous. The CDR3 runs 13 residues. CDR1 is SNHLY and CDR2 is FYNNEI in the germline V gene. V lost 7 bases to trimming and J lost 6 bases, with 16 bases between them. CDR3 region: CASNIDFSGEQYF. CDR3 in DNA: TGTGCCAGCAATATAGACTTTTCGGGCGAGCAGTACTTC.

This clonotype was found many times. The V and J genes are TRBV12-3 or TRBV12-4 and TRBJ2-2; TRBD2 might be the D (5 bases). V gave up 4 bases and J gave up 3 bases, with 9 bases separating them. This CDR3 spans 14 amino acids. For the CDR3, the DNA is TGTGCCAGCAGTTCCGGGATCTACACCGGGGAGCTGTTTTTT. Amino acids: CASSSGIYTGELFF.

In its sample, this clonotype was seen many times. The rearrangement uses TRBV7-2 and TRBJ2-1, with TRBD1 as a possible D gene (6 bases). The V gene lost 4 bases and the J gene lost 5 bases, with 12 bases spanning the gap. The CDR3 consists of 14 residues. CDR1 SGHTA and CDR2 FQGNSA come from the germline V gene. The CDR3, as DNA: TGTGCCAGCAGCTCCCCCAGGGGCGACAATGAGCAGTTCTTC. Protein sequence: CASSSPRGDNEQFF.

This chain links TRBV3-1 with TRBJ2-3, with D unclear. This CDR3 has 15 amino acids. Germline-derived CDR1 and CDR2 are LGHDT and YNNKEL (reference sequence). With 1 base removed from V and 2 bases from J, the gap between germline ends came to 10 bases. CDR3: CASSQAGHNTDTQYF. CDR3 DNA sequence: TGTGCCAGCAGCCAAGCTGGGCACAACACAGATACGCAGTATTTT.

CDR3 residues: CSVDLSLHRLAGERYNEQFF. The DNA of the CDR3 is TGCAGCGTTGACCTTTCTCTTCATAGACTAGCGGGAGAGAGATACAATGAGCAGTTCTTC. The rearrangement links TRBV29-1 to TRBJ2-1; 12 positions match TRBD2. The CDR3 has 20 residues. Germline CDR1 is SQVTM and CDR2 is ANQGSEA. J lost 4 bases, V lost 3 bases, and 19 bases had no gene match.

This chain connects TRBV30 to TRBJ2-2; D remains ambiguous. CDR3 length: 11 residues. The germline V and J ends were trimmed by 2 bases and 7 bases, with 5 bases remaining between them. Germline V gene sequence: CDR1 GTSNPN, CDR2 SVGIG (reference sequence). The CDR3 is CAWSLLGELFF. CDR3 nucleotides: TGTGCCTGGAGTCTCCTCGGGGAGCTGTTTTTT.

This chain connects TRBV4-3 to TRBJ2-1; the match to TRBD2 covers 12 bases. V lost 2 bases, J lost 10 bases, and 6 bases stayed unmatched. In germline, CDR1 is LGHNA, CDR2 YSLEER. The CDR3 is 15 amino acids. In DNA, the CDR3 is TGCGCCAGCAGCCAACGACTAGCGGGAGCGGGGGAGCAGTTCTTC. Translating gives CASSQRLAGAGEQFF.

This clonotype appeared a few times. The genes are TRBV20-1 and TRBJ1-1; tentative D call: TRBD1 (6 bases). This CDR3 contains 13 residues. V was clipped by 0 bases and J by 5 bases, with 10 bases between them. Germline V gene sequence: CDR1 DFQATT, CDR2 SNEGSKA (reference sequence). The CDR3 loop is CSARDRRGTEAFF. CDR3 bases: TGCAGTGCTAGAGATCGGAGGGGGACTGAAGCTTTCTTT.

This clonotype occurred a few times. The gene calls are TRBV12-3 or TRBV12-4 and TRBJ2-1; D is undetermined. CDR3 length equals 13 residues. V lost 4 bases and J lost 5, with 9 bases in between. The CDR3 reads CASSWTSDNEQFF. CDR3 DNA: TGTGCCAGCAGTTGGACCTCAGACAATGAGCAGTTCTTC.

The chain uses TRBV3-1 and TRBJ1-3, with D maybe TRBD1 (5 bases). The germline V gene has CDR1 LGHDT and CDR2 YNNKEL (reference sequence). Trimming removed 4 bases from V and 2 bases from J, with 15 bases in between. The CDR3 has 16 residues. This CDR3 reads CASSPTGELAGNTIYF. The CDR3 DNA is TGTGCCAGCAGCCCTACAGGAGAACTTGCTGGAAACACCATATATTTT.

In its sample, this clonotype was seen a few times. The chain couples TRBV2 to TRBJ2-1; D remains ambiguous. The CDR3 loop spans 11 amino acids. Germline CDR1 reads SNHLY; CDR2 reads FYNNEI. V lost 4 bases to trimming and J lost 9 bases, with 7 bases between them. This CDR3 is CASSAAPEQFF. CDR3 bases: TGTGCCAGCAGTGCTGCCCCTGAGCAGTTCTTC.

V is TRBV4-2 and J is TRBJ1-1, with 7 bases that match TRBD1. V lost 0 bases to trimming and J lost 1 base; unmatched junction nucleotides: 8. The CDR3 totals 17 residues. Germline lookup yields CDR1 LGHNA and CDR2 YNFKEQ. This chain's CDR3 is CASSQDLGRGTNTEAFF. The CDR3 DNA reads TGTGCCAGCAGCCAAGATCTTGGCAGGGGGACGAACACTGAAGCTTTCTTT.

This clonotype has a count of ten or more. V usage is TRBV11-2 and J usage is TRBJ2-7; TRBD2 aligns across 8 bases. The CDR3 runs 15 residues. After removal of 3 bases from V and 3 bases from J, the junction contained 7 bases not matched to a gene. From germline, CDR1 is SGHAT and CDR2 FQNNGV. The CDR3 DNA sequence: TGTGCCAGCAGCTTTGAGACTAGCGTCTACTACGAGCAGTACTTC. Amino acids: CASSFETSVYYEQYF.

The chain carries TRBV4-1 and TRBJ2-5; weak D call: TRBD2 (5 bases). Trimming stripped 5 bases from V and 4 bases from J, with 17 bases between. The CDR3 covers 15 residues. Germline loops: CDR1 MGHRA, CDR2 YSYEKL. This chain's CDR3 is CASSAPGSVTETQYF. DNA for the CDR3: TGCGCCAGCAGCGCGCCGGGGAGCGTCACAGAGACCCAGTACTTC.

This clonotype was seen more than once but under ten times. V is TRBV20-1 and J is TRBJ2-1; D is ambiguous. The CDR3 length is 12 residues. Deletions cut 3 bases from V and 12 bases from J, with 15 bases between. CDR1 and CDR2 from the germline V gene are DFQATT and SNEGSKA (reference sequence). CDR3 sequence: CSARVAIGGQFF. The CDR3 DNA follows: TGCAGTGCTAGGGTGGCTATAGGCGGGCAGTTCTTC.